These 26 T cell receptor beta chains originate from one sample sequenced in a study of T-cell memory formation after mild COVID-19. TCRdb re-analysed the 5' RACE reads in MiXCR, keeping a single row per CDR3 protein. The table lists approximately 100,000 distinct CDR3 sequences, around a quarter of them singletons. Sequencing used PBMCs or a T cell subset sorted from them (not recorded which). These receptors originate from a man younger than 30 who had mild COVID-19 (a few samples of this study predate the infection). Cell type and time point are not known.

A few counts support this clonotype. The genes are TRBV5-4 and TRBJ2-5; perhaps TRBD2 as D (6 bases). The V end was cut by 1 base, the J end by 2 bases, with 12 bases between. The CDR3 spans 15 residues. Germline V lookup: CDR1 SGHNT, CDR2 YYREEE (reference sequence). The CDR3 loop reads CASSLILATQETQYF. Here the CDR3 DNA reads TGTGCCAGCAGCTTGATCCTAGCGACTCAAGAGACCCAGTACTTC.

This clonotype showed up just once. V gene TRBV5-5 combines with J gene TRBJ2-5; TRBD1 aligns across 9 bases. The CDR3 loop spans 15 amino acids. The V segment lost 0 bases and the J segment 5 bases; nucleotides outside the gene matches: 5. Germline-derived CDR1 and CDR2 are SGHKS and YYEKEE (reference sequence). The CDR3 DNA sequence: TGTGCCAGCAGCTTGGTGGGACAGGGTAGGGAGACCCAGTACTTC. It translates to CASSLVGQGRETQYF.

V gene TRBV29-1 combines with J gene TRBJ2-5; D might be TRBD1 (5 bases). Germline V gene sequence: CDR1 SQVTM, CDR2 ANQGSEA. This CDR3 comprises 15 residues. Trimming took off 0 bases at V and 1 base at J, with 12 bases between the two ends. This chain's CDR3 is CSVEEENRPQETQYF. The CDR3 DNA follows: TGCAGCGTTGAAGAGGAGAACAGGCCCCAAGAGACCCAGTACTTC.

The rearrangement joins TRBV13 to TRBJ2-1; the D is unclear. Germline V gene lookup returns CDR1 PRHDT and CDR2 FYEKMQ (reference sequence). The CDR3 sequence is 14 residues long. Trimming removed 5 bases at V and 4 bases at J, with 12 bases between. The CDR3 is CASSLDTYYNEQFF. The CDR3 DNA follows: TGTGCCAGCAGCCTAGACACCTATTACAATGAGCAGTTCTTC.

The chain combines TRBV6-2 or TRBV6-3 with TRBJ2-7, with 8 bases matching TRBD2. V gave up 5 bases and J gave up 6 bases; unmatched junction bases: 6. The CDR3 extends over 13 amino acids. The germline gives CDR1 MNHEY, CDR2 SVGEGT. This CDR3 is CASSLTSGGEQYV. The DNA for the CDR3 is TGTGCCAGCAGTCTCACTAGCGGCGGCGAGCAGTACGTC.

The V and J genes are TRBV4-3 and TRBJ2-7; D is unresolved. V was trimmed by 0 bases and J by 3 bases, leaving 15 bases between them. Germline assignment: CDR1 LGHNA and CDR2 YSLEER. The CDR3 is made up of 16 amino acids. The CDR3 sequence is CASSQDSGPSIYEQYF. In DNA form, the CDR3 reads TGCGCCAGCAGCCAAGATTCCGGTCCATCCATCTACGAGCAGTACTTC.

CDR3 region: CASSYSGLTEAFF. As DNA, the CDR3 is TGTGCCAGCAGCTACAGCGGACTCACTGAAGCTTTCTTT. The J gene is TRBJ1-1, the V gene TRBV2, with unresolved D. Trimming removed 6 bases from V and 4 bases from J, with 12 bases in between. CDR1 is SNHLY, CDR2 FYNNEI, per germline. The CDR3 is made up of 13 amino acids.

This clonotype was counted only a few times. This chain connects TRBV14 to TRBJ2-5; 12 bases line up with TRBD2. This CDR3 is 19 amino acids long. Trimming took 4 bases from V and 6 from J; bases not matched to a gene: 18. The germline V gene has CDR1 SGHDN and CDR2 FVKESK. The CDR3 DNA is TGTGCCAGCAGCCCCTCTCCGGGACTAGCGGGTTTCACCTGGAAGACCCAGTACTTC. Translated, it gives CASSPSPGLAGFTWKTQYF.

This clonotype has ten or more counts. This sequence joins TRBV7-7 and TRBJ2-5; D ambiguous. V was pared by 5 bases and J by 4 bases, with 17 bases between. Germline V gene lookup returns CDR1 SSHAT and CDR2 FNYEAQ (reference sequence). The CDR3 contains 15 residues. The CDR3 spells CASSRYFEGRETQYF. CDR3 bases: TGTGCCAGCAGCCGATATTTTGAAGGGCGAGAGACCCAGTACTTC.

This clonotype was detected only a few times. The chain's CDR3 is CASSPYRGVSYEQYF. DNA for the CDR3: TGCGCCAGCAGCCCCTATAGGGGGGTGTCCTACGAGCAGTACTTC. The chain links TRBV5-1 to TRBJ2-7; D assignment may be TRBD1 or TRBD2 (6 bases each). V lost 4 bases, J lost 1 base, and 15 bases lay in between. The CDR3 runs to 15 residues. Germline CDR1 SGHRS, CDR2 YFSETQ.

The chain links TRBV30 to TRBJ1-5, with D possibly matching TRBD1 (5 bases). Per germline, CDR1 GTSNPN and CDR2 SVGIG (reference sequence). The length of the CDR3 is 16 residues. V gave up 2 bases and J gave up 6 bases, with 20 bases separating them. CDR3 bases: TGTGCCTGGAGTAAGGAAGCAGGGATGGGTAGTCAGCCCCAGCATTTT. Its protein is CAWSKEAGMGSQPQHF.

The rearrangement links TRBV13 to TRBJ2-7; 11 bases map to TRBD2. The CDR3 totals 15 residues. The V gene's germline CDR1 is PRHDT and CDR2 FYEKMQ (reference sequence). V lost 1 base and J lost 3; bases outside the gene matches: 2. CDR3 nucleotide sequence: TGTGCCAGCAGCTTAGTAGGGACTAGCGGCTACGAGCAGTACTTC. Translating it yields CASSLVGTSGYEQYF.

The table lists this clonotype with a few counts. This chain uses TRBV4-3 with TRBJ1-1; 10 bases align to TRBD1. The germline V gene encodes CDR1 LGHNA and CDR2 YSLEER. This CDR3 region has 19 residues. V lost 2 bases to trimming and J lost 0 bases; unmatched junction nucleotides: 12. The CDR3 DNA is TGCGCCAGCAGCCAAACACTACCCCCGGGACAGGGGTTGAACACTGAAGCTTTCTTT. Encoded protein: CASSQTLPPGQGLNTEAFF.

CDR3 loop: CASSLAADGEQYF. The CDR3, as DNA: TGTGCCAGCAGCTTGGCGGCGGATGGGGAGCAGTACTTC. This chain links TRBV5-5 with TRBJ2-7, with D uncertain. CDR3 length: 13 amino acids. Deletions cut 0 bases from V and 7 bases from J, with 11 bases between. The germline V gene has CDR1 SGHKS and CDR2 YYEKEE (reference sequence).

This clonotype has a handful of counts. This chain links TRBV5-5 with TRBJ2-2; D might be TRBD1 (5 bases). Germline lookup yields CDR1 SGHKS and CDR2 YYEKEE (reference sequence). Trimming stripped 7 bases from V and 7 bases from J, with 17 bases between. The CDR3 is made up of 14 amino acids. This CDR3 reads CASGAWGFLGELFF. Written as DNA, the CDR3 is TGTGCCAGCGGGGCGTGGGGTTTCCTCGGGGAGCTGTTTTTT.

This clonotype was detected only a few times. The rearrangement uses TRBV5-1 and TRBJ1-2; 9 bases align to TRBD1. CDR3 length equals 15 residues. Per the germline V gene, CDR1 is SGHRS and CDR2 is YFSETQ. The ends lost 3 bases at V and 4 bases at J; junction bases unmatched: 7. The CDR3 sequence: CASSSITGQGYGYTF. For the CDR3, the DNA is TGCGCCAGCAGCTCAATTACGGGACAGGGCTATGGCTACACCTTC.

This sequence joins TRBV20-1 and TRBJ2-3; tentatively, D is TRBD2 (5 bases). The V gene's germline CDR1 is DFQATT and CDR2 SNEGSKA (reference sequence). Trimming stripped 6 bases from V and 3 bases from J, with 13 bases between. The CDR3 spans 13 residues. The CDR3 loop is CSANLEGTDTQYF. CDR3 in DNA: TGCAGTGCCAACCTTGAGGGAACAGATACGCAGTATTTT.

This clonotype was detected only a few times. The V call is TRBV5-1, the J call TRBJ2-5, with TRBD2 matching 7 bases. V was pared by 2 bases and J by 2 bases, with 3 bases of the junction left unmatched. CDR1 and CDR2 from the germline V gene are SGHRS and YFSETQ. The CDR3 length is 14 residues. The CDR3 DNA reads TGCGCCAGCAGCTTTAGGGGAGGGCAAGAGACCCAGTACTTC. This codes for CASSFRGGQETQYF.

The chain employs TRBV4-1 and TRBJ2-2, with TRBD1 as a possible D gene (8 bases). Trimming pared 1 base from V and 2 bases from J, leaving 14 bases between. Germline-derived CDR1 and CDR2 are MGHRA and YSYEKL. The CDR3 sequence is 17 residues long. The CDR3 region is CASSQATGGDNTGELFF. DNA of the CDR3: TGCGCCAGCAGCCAAGCTACAGGGGGGGATAACACCGGGGAGCTGTTTTTT.

This chain connects TRBV7-9 to TRBJ2-1; 7 bases fit TRBD1. Losses at the gene ends were 4 bases for V and 6 bases for J; bases not matched to a gene: 12. Germline V gives CDR1 SEHNR, CDR2 FQNEAQ (reference sequence). The CDR3 runs to 16 residues. CDR3 bases: TGTGCCAGCAGCTGGTGGACAGGCCCAGAGGGCAATGAGCAGTTCTTC. This encodes CASSWWTGPEGNEQFF.

V and J are TRBV5-1 and TRBJ2-7, with TRBD1 matching over 12 bases. V lost 4 bases and J lost 5; bases outside the gene matches: 4. The CDR3 length is 14 residues. CDR1 SGHRS and CDR2 YFSETQ come from the germline V gene. The CDR3 sequence: CASSPGQGADEQYV. CDR3 DNA sequence: TGCGCCAGCAGCCCGGGACAGGGGGCTGACGAGCAGTACGTC.

This clonotype has just a few counts. The chain has TRBV7-2 and TRBJ2-5, with 8 bases aligning to TRBD1. The length of the CDR3 is 16 residues. V was pared by 1 base and J by 5 bases, with 9 bases of the junction left unmatched. The germline V gene encodes CDR1 SGHTA and CDR2 FQGNSA. The CDR3 DNA sequence: TGTGCCAGCAGCTTAGTAACAGGGGGGCGGCGGGAGACCCAGTACTTC. Amino acid sequence: CASSLVTGGRRETQYF.

In DNA, the CDR3 is TGTGCCAGCAGCTTAGCGGGGGTGCCAACAGATACGCAGTATTTT. Amino acids: CASSLAGVPTDTQYF. The chain couples TRBV9 to TRBJ2-3; 9 bases line up with TRBD2. The junction had 6 bases not matched to a gene; V was cut back by 4 bases and J by 3 bases. The CDR3 is 15 residues long. The germline CDR1 and CDR2 sequences are SGDLS and YYNGEE.

V usage is TRBV4-3 and J usage is TRBJ1-6; tentative D call: TRBD1 (5 bases). CDR3 length: 14 residues. Germline V gives CDR1 LGHNA, CDR2 YSLEER. The germline V and J ends were trimmed by 3 bases and 10 bases, with 13 bases remaining between them. The CDR3 region is CASSHRVGNSPLHF. In DNA form, the CDR3 reads TGCGCCAGCAGCCACAGGGTGGGAAACTCACCCCTCCACTTT.

This sequence joins TRBV12-3 or TRBV12-4 and TRBJ2-7; tentative D call: TRBD1 (5 bases). The V end lost 2 bases, the J end lost 3 bases, and 11 bases lay between the germline ends. CDR3 length: 14 amino acids. The CDR3 reads CASSLWGPNYEQYF. CDR3 nucleotide sequence: TGTGCCAGCAGTTTATGGGGCCCTAACTACGAGCAGTACTTC.

The V gene is TRBV1, the J gene TRBJ2-5. TRBV1 is a pseudogene locus. This CDR3 spans 14 amino acids. The CDR3 DNA reads as TGCACCAGCAGTCTCAGAGGGTACCAAGAGACCCAGTACTTC. Amino acid sequence: CTSSLRGYQETQYF.